This T cell receptor beta chain emerged from a study of T cell responses to AZD1222 COVID-19 vaccine. General study points: An increase in Spike-specific TCR breadth and depth was observed after two AZD1222 doses.

Turning to this clone: The target antigen is unknown.

This CDR3 comprises 13 residues. The germline CDR1 and CDR2 sequences are WSHSY and SAAADI. The V gene lost 5 bases and the J gene lost 5 bases, with 13 bases spanning the gap. Sequencing used immunoSEQ multiplex PCR; TCRdb keeps in-frame clones, though not all of them. The sample lists approximately 150,000 clones; around 89% were seen once. Whether given at about 4 or about 12 weeks, second doses were pooled. The source of this sequence is an adult who received the AZD1222 COVID-19 vaccine. Material: peripheral blood, obtained 28 days after the second AZD1222 dose. The chain joins TRBV10-2 to TRBJ2-7; D is uncertain. DNA for the CDR3: TGCGCCAGCAGTCCCCCAACTTTGGACGAGCAGTACTTC. Translated: CASSPPTLDEQYF.